The rows below give T cell receptor beta chains drawn from one sample of a study of CD8+CD57+ T cells in acquired aplastic anemia. Each CDR3 protein gets one entry after TCRdb re-called the reads with MiXCR. The data hold about 400,000 distinct CDR3 sequences, with 60% to 80% observed a single time. Specimen: sorted CD4+, CD8+, or CD8+CD57+ T cells (not recorded which) from PBMCs. The receptors were sampled from a human donor in good health, serving as a control. The conserved cysteine and the conserved F or W are not part of the CDR3 here.

v_call: TRBV10-3
j_call: TRBJ1-1
cdr3_aa: AISGGGRGRRTEAF

v_call: TRBV5-1
j_call: TRBJ1-4
cdr3_aa: ASSPGGAYGTNEKLF

v_call: TRBV24-1
j_call: TRBJ1-5
cdr3_aa: ATSLGGGDQPQH

v_call: TRBV5-6
j_call: TRBJ2-1
cdr3_aa: ASSADRISSYNEQF

v_call: TRBV13
j_call: TRBJ2-1
cdr3_aa: ASSLGARIGLASYEQF

v_call: TRBV29-1
j_call: TRBJ2-7
cdr3_aa: SVRRTGGNEQY

v_call: TRBV15
j_call: TRBJ1-3
cdr3_aa: ATSRDSTRAGNTIY

v_call: TRBV20-1
j_call: TRBJ2-1
cdr3_aa: SARASIQGDEQF

v_call: TRBV19
j_call: TRBJ2-1
cdr3_aa: ASSPRTSGNFHEQF

v_call: TRBV9
j_call: TRBJ2-1
cdr3_aa: ASSYGRVGTEQF

v_call: TRBV2
j_call: TRBJ2-7
cdr3_aa: ASSEGATDEHY

v_call: TRBV12-3/TRBV12-4
j_call: TRBJ1-1
cdr3_aa: ASSFPPRTLGGGTEAF

v_call: TRBV6-2/TRBV6-3
j_call: TRBJ1-5
cdr3_aa: AIRRDPGAGGNQPQH

v_call: TRBV12-3/TRBV12-4
j_call: TRBJ1-3
cdr3_aa: AGSLHYRASGNTIY

v_call: TRBV29-1
j_call: TRBJ1-1
cdr3_aa: SAVQRMNTEAF

v_call: TRBV20-1
j_call: TRBJ2-7
cdr3_aa: SARDWDNLKQY

v_call: TRBV11-3
j_call: TRBJ1-5
cdr3_aa: ASSRETQHQH

v_call: TRBV10-3
j_call: TRBJ1-1
cdr3_aa: AISAGEAF

v_call: TRBV7-2
j_call: TRBJ1-6
cdr3_aa: ASNQGEDNQYFG

v_call: TRBV6-6
j_call: TRBJ1-3
cdr3_aa: ASSYGLGNTIY

v_call: TRBV2
j_call: TRBJ2-2
cdr3_aa: ASTSRGGELF

v_call: TRBV24-1
j_call: TRBJ2-7
cdr3_aa: ATSESGINYEQY

v_call: TRBV5-8
j_call: TRBJ1-6
cdr3_aa: ASSFSAGTGDSPLH

v_call: TRBV24-1
j_call: TRBJ2-5
cdr3_aa: ATSYLKGDVETQY